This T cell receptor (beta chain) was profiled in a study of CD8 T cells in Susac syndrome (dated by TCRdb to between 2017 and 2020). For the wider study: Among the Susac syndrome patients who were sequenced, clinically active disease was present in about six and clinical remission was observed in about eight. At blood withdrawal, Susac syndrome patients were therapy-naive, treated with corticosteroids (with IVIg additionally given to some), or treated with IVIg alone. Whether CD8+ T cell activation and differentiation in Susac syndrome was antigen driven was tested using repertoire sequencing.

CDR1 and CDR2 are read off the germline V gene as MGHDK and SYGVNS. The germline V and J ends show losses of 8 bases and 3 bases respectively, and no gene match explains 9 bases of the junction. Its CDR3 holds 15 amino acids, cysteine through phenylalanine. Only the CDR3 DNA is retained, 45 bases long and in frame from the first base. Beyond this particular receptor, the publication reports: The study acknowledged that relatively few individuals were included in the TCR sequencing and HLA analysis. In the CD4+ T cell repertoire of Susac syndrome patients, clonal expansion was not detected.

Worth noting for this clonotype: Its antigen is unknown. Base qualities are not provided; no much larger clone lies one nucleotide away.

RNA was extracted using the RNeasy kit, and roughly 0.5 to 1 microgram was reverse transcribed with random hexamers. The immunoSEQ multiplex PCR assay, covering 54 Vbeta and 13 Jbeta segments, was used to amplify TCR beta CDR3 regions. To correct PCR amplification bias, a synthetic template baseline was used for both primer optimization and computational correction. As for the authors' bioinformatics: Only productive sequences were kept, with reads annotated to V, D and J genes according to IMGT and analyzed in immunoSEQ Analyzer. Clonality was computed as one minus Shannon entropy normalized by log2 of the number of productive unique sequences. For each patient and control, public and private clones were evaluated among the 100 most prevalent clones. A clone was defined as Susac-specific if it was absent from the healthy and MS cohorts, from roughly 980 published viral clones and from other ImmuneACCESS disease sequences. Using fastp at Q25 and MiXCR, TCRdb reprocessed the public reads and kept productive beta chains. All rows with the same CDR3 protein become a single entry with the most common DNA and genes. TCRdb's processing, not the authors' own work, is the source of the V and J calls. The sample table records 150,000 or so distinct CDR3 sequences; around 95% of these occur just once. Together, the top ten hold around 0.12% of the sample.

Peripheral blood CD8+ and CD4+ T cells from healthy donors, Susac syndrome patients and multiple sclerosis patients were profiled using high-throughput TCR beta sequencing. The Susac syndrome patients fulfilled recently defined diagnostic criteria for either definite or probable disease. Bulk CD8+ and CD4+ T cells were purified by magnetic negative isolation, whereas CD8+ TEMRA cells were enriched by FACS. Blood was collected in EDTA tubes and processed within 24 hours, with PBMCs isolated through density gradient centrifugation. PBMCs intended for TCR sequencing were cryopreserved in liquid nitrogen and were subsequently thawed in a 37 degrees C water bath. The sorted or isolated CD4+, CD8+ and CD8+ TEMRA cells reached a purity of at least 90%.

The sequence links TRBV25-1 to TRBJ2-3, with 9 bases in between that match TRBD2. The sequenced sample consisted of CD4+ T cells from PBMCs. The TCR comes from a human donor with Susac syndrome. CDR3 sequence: CASGRTSDKTDTQYF. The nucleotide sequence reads TGTGCCAGCGGGAGGACTAGCGACAAAACAGATACGCAGTATTTT. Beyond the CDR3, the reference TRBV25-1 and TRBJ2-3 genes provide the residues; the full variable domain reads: EADIYQTPRYLVIGTGKKITLECSQTMGHDKMYWYQQDPGMELHLIHYSYGVNSTEKGDLSSESTVSRIRTEHFPLTLESARPSHTSQYLCASGRTSDKTDTQYFGPGTRLTVL.